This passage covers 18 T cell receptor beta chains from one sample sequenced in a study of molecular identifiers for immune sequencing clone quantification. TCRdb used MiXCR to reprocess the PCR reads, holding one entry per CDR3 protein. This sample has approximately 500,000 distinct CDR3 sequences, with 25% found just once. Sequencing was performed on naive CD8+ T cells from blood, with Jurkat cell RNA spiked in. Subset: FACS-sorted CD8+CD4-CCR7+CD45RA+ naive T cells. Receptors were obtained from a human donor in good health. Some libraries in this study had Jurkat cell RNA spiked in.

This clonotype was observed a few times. CDR3 bases: TGTGCCGGGGACAGGGGGGACACCGGGGAGCTGTTTTTT. This sequence encodes CAGDRGDTGELFF. The gene calls are TRBV30 and TRBJ2-2, with 11 bases lining up with TRBD1. CDR3 length: 13 residues. Germline CDR1 reads GTSNPN; CDR2 reads SVGIG (reference sequence). V trimming: 8 bases; J trimming: 3 bases; junction bases outside the gene matches: 2.

CDR3 sequence (DNA): TGTGCCACCAGCAGATCCCTAGCGGGGGCCTTTTCTGGGACAGATACGCAGTATTTT. Protein sequence: CATSRSLAGAFSGTDTQYF. This rearrangement joins TRBV15 to TRBJ2-3, with 10 bases matching TRBD2. V gave up 2 bases and J gave up 3 bases; unmatched junction bases: 14. Germline V gene lookup returns CDR1 LNHNV and CDR2 YYDKDF (reference sequence). CDR3 length: 19 residues.

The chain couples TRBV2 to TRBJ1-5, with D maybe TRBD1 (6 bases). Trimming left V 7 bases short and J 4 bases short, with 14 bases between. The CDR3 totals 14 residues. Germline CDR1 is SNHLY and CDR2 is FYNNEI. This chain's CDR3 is CASKEGVGNQPQHF. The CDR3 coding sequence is TGTGCCAGCAAAGAGGGGGTAGGAAATCAGCCCCAGCATTTT.

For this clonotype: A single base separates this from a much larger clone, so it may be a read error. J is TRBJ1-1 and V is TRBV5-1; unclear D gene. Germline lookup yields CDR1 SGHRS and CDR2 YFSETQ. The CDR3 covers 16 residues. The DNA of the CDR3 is TGCACCAGCAGCTTGGAGGTCAGCCTGGTGAACACTGAAGCTTTCTTT. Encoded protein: CTSSLEVSLVNTEAFF.

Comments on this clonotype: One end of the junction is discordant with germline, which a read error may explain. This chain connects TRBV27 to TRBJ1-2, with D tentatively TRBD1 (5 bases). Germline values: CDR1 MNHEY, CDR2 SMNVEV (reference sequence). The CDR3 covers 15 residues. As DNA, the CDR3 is TGTGGCAGCAGTTTATCTTTTGGGGGGAACTATGGCTACACCTTC. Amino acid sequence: CGSSLSFGGNYGYTF.

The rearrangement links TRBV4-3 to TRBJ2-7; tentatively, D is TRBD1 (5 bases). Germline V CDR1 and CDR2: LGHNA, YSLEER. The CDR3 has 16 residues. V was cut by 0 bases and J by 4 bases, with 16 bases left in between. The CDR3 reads CASSQDRAGSVYEQYF. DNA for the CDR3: TGCGCCAGCAGCCAAGATAGGGCAGGGTCTGTGTACGAGCAGTACTTC.

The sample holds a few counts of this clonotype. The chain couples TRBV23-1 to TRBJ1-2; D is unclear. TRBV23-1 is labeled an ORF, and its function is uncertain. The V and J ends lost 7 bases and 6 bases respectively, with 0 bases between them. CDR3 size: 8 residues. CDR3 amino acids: CASNGYTF. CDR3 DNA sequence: TGCGCCAGCAATGGCTACACCTTC.

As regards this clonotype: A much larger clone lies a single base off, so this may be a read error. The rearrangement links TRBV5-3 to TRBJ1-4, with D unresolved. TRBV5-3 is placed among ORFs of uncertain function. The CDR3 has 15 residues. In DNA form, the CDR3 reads TGTGCCAGCAGCTTGGTGTGGAGTGCTAATGAAAGACTGTTTTTT. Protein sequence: CASSLVWSANERLFF.

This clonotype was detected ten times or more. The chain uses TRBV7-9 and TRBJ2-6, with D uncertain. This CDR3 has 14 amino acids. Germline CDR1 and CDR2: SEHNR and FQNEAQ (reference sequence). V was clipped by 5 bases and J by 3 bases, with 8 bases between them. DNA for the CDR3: TGTGCCAGCAGCCTTGATGTTGGGGCCAACGTCCTGACTTTC. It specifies CASSLDVGANVLTF. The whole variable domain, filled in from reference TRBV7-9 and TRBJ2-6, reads DTGVSQNPRHKITKRGQNVTFRCDPISEHNRLYWYRQTLGQGPEFLTYFQNEAQLEKSRLLSDRFSAERPKGSFSTLEIQRTEQGDSAMYLCASSLDVGANVLTFGAGSRLTVL.

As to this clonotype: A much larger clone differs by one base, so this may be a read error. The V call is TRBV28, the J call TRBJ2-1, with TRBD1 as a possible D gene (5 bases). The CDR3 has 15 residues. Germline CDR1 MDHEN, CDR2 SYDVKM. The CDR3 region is CASSPRQSSYNEQSF. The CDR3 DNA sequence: TGTGCCAGCAGTCCTAGACAGAGCTCCTACAATGAGCAGTCCTTC.

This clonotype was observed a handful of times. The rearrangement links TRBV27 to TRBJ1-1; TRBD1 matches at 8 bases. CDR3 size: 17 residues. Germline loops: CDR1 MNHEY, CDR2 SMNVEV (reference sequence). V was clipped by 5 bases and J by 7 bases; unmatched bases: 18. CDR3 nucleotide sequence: TGTGCCAGCAGTCCTAGGTTAAATGGGACAGGAACGATTGAAGCTTTCTTT. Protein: CASSPRLNGTGTIEAFF.

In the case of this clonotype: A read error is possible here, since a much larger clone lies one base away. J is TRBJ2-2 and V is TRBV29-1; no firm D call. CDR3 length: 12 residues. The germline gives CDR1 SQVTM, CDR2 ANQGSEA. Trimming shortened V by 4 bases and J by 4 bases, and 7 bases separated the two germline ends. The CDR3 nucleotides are TGCAGCGTTGTAGAGAGCACCGGGGAGCTGTTTTTT. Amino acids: CSVVESTGELFF.

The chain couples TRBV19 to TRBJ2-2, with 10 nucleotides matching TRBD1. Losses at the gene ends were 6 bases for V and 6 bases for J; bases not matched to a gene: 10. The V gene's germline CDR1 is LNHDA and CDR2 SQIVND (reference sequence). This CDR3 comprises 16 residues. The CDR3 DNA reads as TGTGCCAGTAGGGCCTTCAGACAGGGGGCCGCCGGGGAGCTGTTTTTT. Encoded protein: CASRAFRQGAAGELFF.

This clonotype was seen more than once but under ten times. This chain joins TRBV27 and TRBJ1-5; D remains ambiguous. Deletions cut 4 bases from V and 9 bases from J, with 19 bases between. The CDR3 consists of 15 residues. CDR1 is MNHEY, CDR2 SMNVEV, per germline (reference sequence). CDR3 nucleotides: TGTGCCAGCAGTTCCTACCTCGACCCAGAGAGGCCCCAGCATTTT. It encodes CASSSYLDPERPQHF.

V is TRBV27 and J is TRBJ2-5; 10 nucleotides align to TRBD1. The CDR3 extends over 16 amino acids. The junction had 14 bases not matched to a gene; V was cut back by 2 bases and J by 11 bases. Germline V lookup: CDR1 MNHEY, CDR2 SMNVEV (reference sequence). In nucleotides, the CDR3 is TGTGCCAGCAGTTTACGACAGGGGGCGGATTTGGAGCCTCAGTACTTC. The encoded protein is CASSLRQGADLEPQYF.

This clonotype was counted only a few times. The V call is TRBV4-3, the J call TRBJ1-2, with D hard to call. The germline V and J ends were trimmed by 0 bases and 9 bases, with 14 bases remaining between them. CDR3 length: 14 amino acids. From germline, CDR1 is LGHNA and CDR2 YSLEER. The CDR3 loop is CASSQDRGLDRYTF. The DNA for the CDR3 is TGCGCCAGCAGCCAAGATCGCGGACTGGATCGCTACACCTTC.

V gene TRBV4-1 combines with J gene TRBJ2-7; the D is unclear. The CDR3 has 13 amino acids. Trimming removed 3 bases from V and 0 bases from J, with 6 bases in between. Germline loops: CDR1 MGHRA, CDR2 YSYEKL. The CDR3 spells CASSHAVSYEQYF. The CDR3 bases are TGCGCCAGCAGCCACGCAGTCTCCTACGAGCAGTACTTC.

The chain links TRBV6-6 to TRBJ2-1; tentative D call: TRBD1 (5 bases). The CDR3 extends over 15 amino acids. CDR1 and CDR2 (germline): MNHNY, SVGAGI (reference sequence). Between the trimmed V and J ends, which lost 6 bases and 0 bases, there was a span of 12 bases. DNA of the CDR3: TGTGCCAGCAGCGCAGGGATGAGCTCCTACAATGAGCAGTTCTTC. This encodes CASSAGMSSYNEQFF.